This record covers a single T cell receptor beta chain. Antigen unknown. Blood was drawn at the time of colonoscopy. These data are taken from a study of pediatric ulcerative colitis. General study findings and limits: Clonal expansions reduced rectal repertoire diversity in acute severe colitis.

Up to 500,000 reads were sequenced per sample. Assay used: immunoSEQ multiplex PCR; TCRdb lists only in-frame clones, some missing. The sample lists under 45,000 clones; around four fifths were seen once. The CDR3 is made up of 16 amino acids. Per the germline V gene, CDR1 is SNHLY and CDR2 is FYNNEI. V gave up 3 bases and J gave up 0 bases, with 14 bases separating them. The rearrangement uses TRBV2 and TRBJ1-1, with TRBD1 as a possible D gene (6 bases). What was sequenced was blood. This clonotype originated in a girl aged 10 to 17 with moderate ulcerative colitis. The CDR3 here is CASSDLGGGMNTEAFF. DNA for the CDR3: TGTGCCAGCAGTGATTTAGGGGGGGGAATGAACACTGAAGCTTTCTTT.